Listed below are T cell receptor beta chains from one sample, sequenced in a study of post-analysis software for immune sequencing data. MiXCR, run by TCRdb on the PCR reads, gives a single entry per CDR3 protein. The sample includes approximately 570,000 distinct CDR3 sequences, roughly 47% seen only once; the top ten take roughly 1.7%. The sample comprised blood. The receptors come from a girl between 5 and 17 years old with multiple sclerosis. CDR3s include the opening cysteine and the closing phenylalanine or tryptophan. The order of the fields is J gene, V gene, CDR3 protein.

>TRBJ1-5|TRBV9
CASSVGPSSQPQHF
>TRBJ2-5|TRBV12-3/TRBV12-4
CASSLTLQETQYF
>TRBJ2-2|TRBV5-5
CASSLARGPTGELFF
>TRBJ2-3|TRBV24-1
CATSDPPGLAATDTQYF
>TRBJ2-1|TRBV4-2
CASSQGLPRSGYNEQFF
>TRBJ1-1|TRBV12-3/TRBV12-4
CASSPGKNTEAFF
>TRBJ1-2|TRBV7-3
CASSPGREGRGYTF
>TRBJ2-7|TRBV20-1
CSATDRSLGYEQYF
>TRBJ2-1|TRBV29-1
CSAGDRRYNEQFF
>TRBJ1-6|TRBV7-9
CASSRGTGLWVDSPLHF
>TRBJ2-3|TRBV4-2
CASSQKGTGIGGWDTQYF
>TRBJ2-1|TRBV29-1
CTVYGTSSNEQFF
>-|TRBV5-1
CASSLETSGDETQYF
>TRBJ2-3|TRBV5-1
CASSLNGVSDTQYF
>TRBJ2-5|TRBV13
CASSLRRGEKYF
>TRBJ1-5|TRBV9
CASSEGPLSNQPQHF
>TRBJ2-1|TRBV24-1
CATSDPTSGRTNEQFF
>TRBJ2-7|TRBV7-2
CASSSAGDGEQYF
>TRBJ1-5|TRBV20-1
CSARAFSPNQPQHF
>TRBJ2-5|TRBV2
CASGQGQTQYF
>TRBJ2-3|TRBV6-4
CASSDSSSGNVLGTQYF
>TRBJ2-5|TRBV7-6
CASSTRLPGPQSGEQYF